The clone carrying this TCR beta chain was recorded at least ten times. Antigen: not known. This specimen comes from a study of CD8+CD57+ T cells in acquired aplastic anemia. Study at large: Sorted CD4+ and CD8+ cells yielded roughly 3.2 ug of DNA on average.

Genomic DNA acted as the template from which TCR beta VDJ combination and CDR3 sequence profiling were carried out. MiXCR, applied by TCRdb to the reads, yields one record per CDR3 protein. The data contain roughly 160,000 distinct CDR3 sequences, roughly 48% of them singletons. Those patients picked for sequencing had displayed CD8+CD57+ cell expansion on flow cytometry. Whole-study findings and limits: The CD8+ Simpson's diversity of patients and controls was not significantly different.

This receptor was identified in a human donor with aplastic anemia. The specimen sequenced was sorted CD4+, CD8+, or CD8+CD57+ T cells (not recorded which) from PBMCs.

The CDR3 loop reads CSAARSGRYNEQFF. CDR3 nucleotides: TGCAGTGCCGCCCGGAGCGGGAGGTACAATGAGCAGTTCTTC. The chain uses TRBV20-1 and TRBJ2-1; TRBD2 agrees at 9 bases. This CDR3 region has 14 residues. V shed 6 bases, J shed 4 bases, and the junction held 7 bases outside the gene matches. Per germline, CDR1 DFQATT and CDR2 SNEGSKA (reference sequence).